This is a list of T cell receptor beta chains from one sample in a study of T cells in Graves' hyperthyroidism and ophthalmopathy. TCRdb reanalysed the multiplex PCR reads using MiXCR and keeps one entry per CDR3 protein. The data hold approximately 480,000 distinct CDR3 sequences, with 20% observed a single time. Sequences were obtained from blood. These receptors were obtained from a man aged 18 to 29 with Graves' hyperthyroidism. Each CDR3 is given without its conserved first and last residue. The D gene is left open where the match is weak. Clone size is shown for a subset of rows, as once, few, many or a class of expanded clone.

D,size,J,V,CDR3
-,many,TRBJ1-5,TRBV12-3/TRBV12-4,ASSFKGWVQPQH
TRBD1,many,TRBJ1-1,TRBV2,ASGRGLEAF
-,many,TRBJ1-1,TRBV2,ASSVRGVTEAF
TRBD1,many,TRBJ1-1,TRBV4-1,ASSQEEYGQVVDGEAF
TRBD1,many,TRBJ2-7,TRBV11-2,ASSLVSGGKYEQY
-,many,TRBJ2-4,TRBV6-1,ASSEALEGNIQY
-,many,TRBJ1-1,TRBV12-3/TRBV12-4,ASIRQLNTEAF
TRBD1,-,TRBJ2-7,TRBV20-1,SASGTGYEQY
-,many,TRBJ1-5,TRBV28,ASSARAGQPQH
TRBD1,many,TRBJ1-2,TRBV29-1,SVPVRRGRGYT
TRBD1,many,TRBJ1-2,TRBV5-1,ASSFGTGGAYGYT